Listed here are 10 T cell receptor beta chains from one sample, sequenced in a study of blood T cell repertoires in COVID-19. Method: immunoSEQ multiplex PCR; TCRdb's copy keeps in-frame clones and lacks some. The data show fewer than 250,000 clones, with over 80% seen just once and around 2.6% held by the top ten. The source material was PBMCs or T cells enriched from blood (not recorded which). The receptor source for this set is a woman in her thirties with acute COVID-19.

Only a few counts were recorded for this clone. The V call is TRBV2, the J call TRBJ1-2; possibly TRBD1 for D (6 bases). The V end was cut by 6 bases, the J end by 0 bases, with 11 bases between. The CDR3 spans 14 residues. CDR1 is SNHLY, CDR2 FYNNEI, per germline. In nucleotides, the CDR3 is TGTGCCAGCAGGCGACAGGAATCTAACTATGGCTACACCTTC. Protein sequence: CASRRQESNYGYTF. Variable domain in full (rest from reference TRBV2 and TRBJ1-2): EPEVTQTPSHQVTQMGQEVILRCVPISNHLYFYWYRQILGQKVEFLVSFYNNEISEKSEIFDDQFSVERPDGSNFTLKIRSTKLEDSAMYFCASRRQESNYGYTFGSGTRLTVV.

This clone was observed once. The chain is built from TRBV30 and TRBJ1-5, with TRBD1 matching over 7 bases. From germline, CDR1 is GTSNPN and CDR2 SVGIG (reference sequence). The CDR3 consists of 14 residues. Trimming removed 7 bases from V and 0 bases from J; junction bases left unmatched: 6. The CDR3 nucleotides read TGTGCCTCAAAGACAGGGAATAGCAATCAGCCCCAGCATTTT. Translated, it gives CASKTGNSNQPQHF.

The DNA for the CDR3 is TGTGCCAGCAGCGCAAGCCTGTCAACTAATGAAAAACTGTTTTTT. Amino acid sequence: CASSASLSTNEKLFF. This sequence joins TRBV7-9 and TRBJ1-4; D not resolved. The length of the CDR3 is 15 residues. The germline gives CDR1 SEHNR, CDR2 FQNEAQ (reference sequence). The V gene lost 5 bases and the J gene lost 0 bases, with 10 bases spanning the gap.

The chain's CDR3 is CASSLAIQGAGNQPQHF. CDR3 nucleotides: TGTGCCAGCAGCTTGGCCATACAGGGGGCGGGCAATCAGCCCCAGCATTTT. This chain joins TRBV5-5 and TRBJ1-5; 9 nucleotides align to TRBD1. The J segment lost 2 bases and the V segment lost 0 bases, leaving 6 bases of the junction unmatched. There are 17 residues in the CDR3. Looked up from germline, CDR1 is SGHKS and CDR2 is YYEKEE (reference sequence).

In DNA, the CDR3 is TGTGCCAGCAGCCTACCAGGGCCTAATGAAAAACTGTTTTTT. It encodes CASSLPGPNEKLFF. The chain joins TRBV5-4 to TRBJ1-4; maybe TRBD1 (5 bases). The CDR3 consists of 14 residues. CDR1 is SGHNT, CDR2 YYREEE, per germline (reference sequence). V dropped 4 bases and J dropped 3 bases, with 10 bases sitting between them.

The CDR3: CASSQVRGGRTGELFF. The CDR3 DNA reads TGTGCCAGCAGCCAAGTACGGGGGGGCCGGACCGGGGAGCTGTTTTTT. This chain uses TRBV3-1 (or the pseudogene TRBV3-2) with TRBJ2-2, with 8 bases that match TRBD2. This CDR3 is built from 16 residues. Germline V CDR1 and CDR2: LGHDT, YNNKEL (reference sequence). J lost 5 bases, V lost 1 base, and 6 bases had no gene match.

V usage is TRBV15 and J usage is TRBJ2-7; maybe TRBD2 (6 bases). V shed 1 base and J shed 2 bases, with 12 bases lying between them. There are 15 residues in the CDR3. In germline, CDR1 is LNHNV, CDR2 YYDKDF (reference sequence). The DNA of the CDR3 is TGTGCCACCAGCAGAGTAGGCGGGATAGCCTACGAGCAGTACTTC. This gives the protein CATSRVGGIAYEQYF.

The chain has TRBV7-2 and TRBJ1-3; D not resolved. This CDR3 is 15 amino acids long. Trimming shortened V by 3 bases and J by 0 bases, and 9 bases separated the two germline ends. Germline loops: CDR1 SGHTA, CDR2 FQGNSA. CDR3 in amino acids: CASSFDGSSGNTIYF. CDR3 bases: TGTGCCAGCAGCTTCGACGGGAGCTCTGGAAACACCATATATTTT.

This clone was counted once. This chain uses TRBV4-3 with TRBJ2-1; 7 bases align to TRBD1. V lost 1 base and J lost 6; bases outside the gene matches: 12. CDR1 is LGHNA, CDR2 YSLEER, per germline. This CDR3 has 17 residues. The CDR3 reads CASSQGQPGGFANEQFF. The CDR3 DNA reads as TGCGCCAGCAGCCAAGGTCAACCAGGGGGTTTTGCCAATGAGCAGTTCTTC.

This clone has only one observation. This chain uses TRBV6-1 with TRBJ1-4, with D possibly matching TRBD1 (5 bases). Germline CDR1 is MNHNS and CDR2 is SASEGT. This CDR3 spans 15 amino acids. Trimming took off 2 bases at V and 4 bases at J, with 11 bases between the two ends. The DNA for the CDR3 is TGTGCCAGCAGTGAATTTGGGGGGTATAATGAAAAACTGTTTTTT. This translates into CASSEFGGYNEKLFF.